Presented here are 9 T cell receptor beta chains from one specimen sequenced in a study of beta chain features in type 1 diabetes. Study-level points and caveats: Among all four CD4+ subsets, Type 1 diabetes patients had TCRB CDR3s that were moderately but significantly shorter.

Every bit of the isolated RNA underwent reverse transcription, so sequencing read expressed TCRB transcripts. TCRdb's copy holds only in-frame clones and misses some; the assay was immunoSEQ multiplex PCR. Of some 640,000 clones listed, about 14% are singletons. These receptors lack a known antigen. The sequenced sample consisted of naive CD4+ T cells from blood. Every receptor here comes from a man between 18 and 35 years old with type 1 diabetes.

This clone turned up a few times. The V gene is TRBV5-1, the J gene TRBJ2-5, with unresolved D. The closer fit of TRBJ2-7 to the DNA end suggests the J call may be wrong. This CDR3 comprises 12 residues. Germline V gene lookup returns CDR1 SGHRS and CDR2 YFSETQ. Written as DNA, the CDR3 is TGCGCCAGCAGCTTGGAAGGGAACGAGCAGTACTTC. It translates to CASSLEGNEQYF.

V and J are TRBV6-5 and TRBJ2-1; no clear D gene. The CDR3 has 11 amino acids. Germline CDR1 is MNHEY and CDR2 is SVGAGI. Trimming left V 6 bases short and J 5 bases short, with 5 bases between. CDR3 sequence (DNA): TGTGCCAGCAGCTATGACAATGAGCAGTTCTTC. It translates to CASSYDNEQFF.

The CDR3 nucleotides read TGTGCCAGCAGCTTACAGGGGTCTGGAAACACCATATATTTT. Its translation is CASSLQGSGNTIYF. The chain couples TRBV7-9 to TRBJ1-3, with D tentatively TRBD1 (6 bases). Between the trimmed V and J ends, which lost 2 bases and 1 base, there was a span of 6 bases. The CDR3 totals 14 residues. CDR1 and CDR2 from the germline V gene are SEHNR and FQNEAQ (reference sequence). Based on the CDR3 plus reference TRBV7-9 and TRBJ1-3, the full variable domain is DTGVSQNPRHKITKRGQNVTFRCDPISEHNRLYWYRQTLGQGPEFLTYFQNEAQLEKSRLLSDRFSAERPKGSFSTLEIQRTEQGDSAMYLCASSLQGSGNTIYFGEGSWLTVV.

The rearrangement joins TRBV10-3 to TRBJ2-7; D remains ambiguous. V dropped 5 bases and J dropped 1 base, with 6 bases sitting between them. This CDR3 comprises 12 residues. Germline values: CDR1 ENHRY, CDR2 SYGVKD. CDR3 DNA sequence: TGTGCCATCAGTTCGAGGTCCTACGAGCAGTACTTC. Its translation is CAISSRSYEQYF.

Only a few counts were recorded for this clone. This chain joins TRBV6-5 and TRBJ2-5; TRBD1 might be the D (6 bases). The V end lost 2 bases, the J end lost 2 bases, and 9 bases lay between the germline ends. Germline lookup yields CDR1 MNHEY and CDR2 SVGAGI. This CDR3 comprises 14 residues. CDR3 in DNA: TGTGCCAGCAGTTACCAGGGGCCACAAGAGACCCAGTACTTC. It codes for CASSYQGPQETQYF.

This clone was counted between two and nine times. The chain carries TRBV5-1 and TRBJ1-1; 9 positions agree with TRBD1. CDR1 SGHRS and CDR2 YFSETQ come from the germline V gene. This CDR3 contains 16 residues. V was clipped by 3 bases and J by 5 bases; unmatched bases: 11. The CDR3 DNA reads as TGCGCCAGCAGCTCTAGTCCCGGGACAGGGAAGACTGAAGCTTTCTTT. It specifies CASSSSPGTGKTEAFF.

The chain combines TRBV14 with TRBJ1-6; D not resolved. The CDR3 spans 13 residues. Trimming removed 1 base from V and 11 bases from J, with 9 bases in between. The germline V gene has CDR1 SGHDN and CDR2 FVKESK. In nucleotides, the CDR3 is TGTGCCAGCAGCCAAGTGGTCCGGGCACCCCTCCACTTT. This sequence encodes CASSQVVRAPLHF. The full variable domain, rest sourced from reference TRBV14 and TRBJ1-6, is EAGVTQFPSHSVIEKGQTVTLRCDPISGHDNLYWYRRVMGKEIKFLLHFVKESKQDESGMPNNRFLAERTGGTYSTLKVQPAELEDSGVYFCASSQVVRAPLHFGNGTRLTVT.

The chain has TRBV27 and TRBJ1-2; D not certain. Trimming took off 2 bases at V and 2 bases at J, with 12 bases between the two ends. The CDR3 consists of 15 residues. Germline V CDR1 and CDR2: MNHEY, SMNVEV (reference sequence). The CDR3 DNA follows: TGTGCCAGCAGTTTAACGAGTTACGGAAACTATGGCTACACCTTC. It is translated as CASSLTSYGNYGYTF.

The chain has TRBV7-2 and TRBJ1-5; D is unclear. This CDR3 spans 13 amino acids. Germline CDR1 SGHTA, CDR2 FQGNSA. V dropped 1 base and J dropped 7 bases, with 8 bases sitting between them. CDR3 protein: CASSLGPGQPQHF. CDR3 in DNA: TGTGCCAGCAGCTTAGGTCCGGGGCAGCCCCAGCATTTT.